The rows below give T cell receptor beta chains drawn from one sample of a study of T cells in Graves' hyperthyroidism and ophthalmopathy. TCRdb re-derived calls from the multiplex PCR reads in MiXCR, one entry per CDR3 protein. Of hundreds of thousands of distinct CDR3 sequences in the sample, roughly 13% are singletons; the top ten hold approximately 25%. Sequencing was performed on blood. These receptors originate from a woman aged 25 to 39 with Graves' hyperthyroidism. Both conserved end residues are trimmed from each CDR3. Each record gives: V gene, CDR3 protein.

>TRBV6-2/TRBV6-3
ASSYLAGEGAYEQY
>TRBV18
ASSNGGSLSEQY
>TRBV7-2
ASSLEAGGHGNTIY
>TRBV5-1
ASSLLQGTTNEKLF
>TRBV5-8
ASSLEIGEYYEQF
>TRBV20-1
SAVAGGTDTQY
>TRBV6-6
ASSYSRVSYNEQF
>TRBV14
ASSQGPGKAYEQY
>TRBV25-1
ASKGYQNTEAF
>TRBV5-8
ASSPIGQGSYNSPLH
>TRBV12-3/TRBV12-4
ASSQTGTDNEKLF
>TRBV29-1
SVGQDSNQPQH
>TRBV20-1
SAPPAGTDTQY
>TRBV3-1
ASSQNRNSPLH
>TRBV10-2
ASSERLAGGRGNEQC
>TRBV10-3
AISERRGNYGYT
>TRBV7-3
ASSPDGRQPQH
>TRBV5-6
ASSLEASLAKNIQY
>TRBV6-2/TRBV6-3
ASSYSRDRGSPLH
>TRBV20-1
SARHAGGPREQY
>TRBV2
ASNPSAGVIYEQY
>TRBV30
AWTSGTRDIQY
>TRBV20-1
SALPDSSYEQY
>TRBV19
ASRGFVADTQY
>TRBV6-1
ASTPLGTDYGYT
>TRBV20-1
SASPDRGLQETQY
>TRBV6-2/TRBV6-3
ASSYLWRLAAYNEQF
>TRBV7-9
ASSLAPAGEQF
>TRBV7-6
ASSLASGGLTNYGYT
>TRBV7-9
ASSPLEQGFRLF
>TRBV6-1
ASSRQGAKNIQY
>TRBV6-2/TRBV6-3
ASSYRRSAGSTYEQY
>TRBV20-1
SASNPGLAGGTDTQY
>TRBV19
ASSTARGTSGRRDNEQF
>TRBV28
ASSEPGQGFSGANVLT
>TRBV6-1
ASSTGQLLDYGYT
>TRBV6-1
ASAKLAVTDRQPQH
>TRBV29-1
SVASGSDEQF
>TRBV19
ASSRTLAKNIQY
>TRBV24-1
ATSAPETNEKLF
>TRBV7-2
ASSPRTSGITDTQY
>TRBV6-5
ASSYSRGNYGYT
>TRBV11-2
ASSLYSGTDAQY
>TRBV10-3
AIGTANNGQF
>TRBV20-1
SASELSGSADTQY
>TRBV7-9
ASSPGTSVKTQY
>TRBV7-9
ASNRNWGGSYNEQF
>TRBV15
ATSARQNSPLH
>TRBV12-3/TRBV12-4
ASSNRVFYEQY
>TRBV20-1
SARALGSGFNEQF
>TRBV6-1
ASGDSLLNQPQH
>TRBV6-5
ASSYAGSTYEQY
>TRBV12-3/TRBV12-4
ASTTRRNPYEQY